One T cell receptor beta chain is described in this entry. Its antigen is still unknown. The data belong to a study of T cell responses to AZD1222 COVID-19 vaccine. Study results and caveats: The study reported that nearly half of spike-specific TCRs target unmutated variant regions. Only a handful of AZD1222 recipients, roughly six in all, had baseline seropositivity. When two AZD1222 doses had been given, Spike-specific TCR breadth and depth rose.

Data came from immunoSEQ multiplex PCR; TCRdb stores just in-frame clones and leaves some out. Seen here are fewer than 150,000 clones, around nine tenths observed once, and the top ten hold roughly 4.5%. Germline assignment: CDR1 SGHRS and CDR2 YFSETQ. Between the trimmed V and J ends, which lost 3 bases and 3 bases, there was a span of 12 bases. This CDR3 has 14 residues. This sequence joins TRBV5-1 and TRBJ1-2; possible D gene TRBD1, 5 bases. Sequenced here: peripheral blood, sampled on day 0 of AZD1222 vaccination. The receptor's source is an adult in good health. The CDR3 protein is CASSYGPRDYGYTF. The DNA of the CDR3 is TGCGCCAGCAGCTACGGCCCCAGGGACTATGGCTACACCTTC.